Listed below are T cell receptor beta chains from one sample, sequenced in a study of T cells in Graves' hyperthyroidism and ophthalmopathy. MiXCR, applied by TCRdb to the multiplex PCR reads, yields one record per CDR3 protein. The data contain fewer than 900,000 distinct CDR3 sequences, around 20% of them singletons. The sample comprised blood. The receptors were sampled from a woman between 50 and 59 years old with Graves' hyperthyroidism that later progressed to Graves' ophthalmopathy. The CDR3 runs from the conserved cysteine through the conserved F or W. Fields, in order: J gene, V gene, CDR3 length, CDR3 protein.

J gene: TRBJ2-1
V gene: TRBV3-1
CDR3 length: 14
CDR3 protein: CASSLRTANNEQFF

J gene: TRBJ1-4
V gene: TRBV20-1
CDR3 length: 15
CDR3 protein: CSAMVGGANNEKLFF

J gene: TRBJ1-2
V gene: TRBV20-1
CDR3 length: 11
CDR3 protein: CSASNAYGYTF

J gene: TRBJ1-5
V gene: TRBV7-2
CDR3 length: 14
CDR3 protein: CASSHPAGVQPQHF

J gene: TRBJ1-4
V gene: TRBV25-1
CDR3 length: 15
CDR3 protein: CASSESPSGGEKLFF

J gene: TRBJ1-6
V gene: TRBV20-1
CDR3 length: 18
CDR3 protein: CSARVLQGPSSYNSPLHF

J gene: TRBJ1-2
V gene: TRBV6-1
CDR3 length: 17
CDR3 protein: CASSHSVALGQNYGYTF

J gene: TRBJ2-7
V gene: TRBV7-8
CDR3 length: 15
CDR3 protein: CASTLAGTHSYEQYF

J gene: TRBJ1-1
V gene: TRBV20-1
CDR3 length: 14
CDR3 protein: CSARIGQPNTEAFF

J gene: TRBJ1-5
V gene: TRBV20-1
CDR3 length: 14
CDR3 protein: CSAAAFYSNQPQHF

J gene: TRBJ1-3
V gene: TRBV5-1
CDR3 length: 14
CDR3 protein: CASSLAQAGNTIYF

J gene: TRBJ2-7
V gene: TRBV29-1
CDR3 length: 14
CDR3 protein: CSVVLDRIIYEQYF

J gene: TRBJ1-1
V gene: TRBV7-9
CDR3 length: 9
CDR3 protein: CASSLGAFF

J gene: TRBJ2-1
V gene: TRBV19
CDR3 length: 15
CDR3 protein: CASSIEGQGFNEQFF

J gene: TRBJ2-5
V gene: TRBV20-1
CDR3 length: 15
CDR3 protein: CSARRGSSGAETQYF

J gene: TRBJ1-1
V gene: TRBV15
CDR3 length: 15
CDR3 protein: CATSRDPSGGGEAFF

J gene: TRBJ1-1
V gene: TRBV27
CDR3 length: 16
CDR3 protein: CASSFISRGPNTEAFF

J gene: TRBJ1-4
V gene: TRBV9
CDR3 length: 15
CDR3 protein: CASSVVGQGHEKLFF

J gene: TRBJ1-5
V gene: TRBV2
CDR3 length: 14
CDR3 protein: CASRGQQGPQPQHF

J gene: TRBJ1-1
V gene: TRBV20-1
CDR3 length: 13
CDR3 protein: CSGSIGSFTEAFF

J gene: TRBJ1-1
V gene: TRBV7-9
CDR3 length: 12
CDR3 protein: CASSLVGGLAFF

J gene: TRBJ1-5
V gene: TRBV10-3
CDR3 length: 14
CDR3 protein: CAISDLGGGQPQHF

J gene: TRBJ1-5
V gene: TRBV11-3
CDR3 length: 15
CDR3 protein: CASSRGQGANQPQHF

J gene: TRBJ2-1
V gene: TRBV18
CDR3 length: 17
CDR3 protein: CASSPPSLVPEGNEQFF

J gene: TRBJ2-7
V gene: TRBV6-1
CDR3 length: 15
CDR3 protein: CASTSFDRGSYEQYF

J gene: TRBJ2-5
V gene: TRBV3-1
CDR3 length: 15
CDR3 protein: CASSHPGVEEETQYF

J gene: TRBJ1-5
V gene: TRBV19
CDR3 length: 15
CDR3 protein: CASSITYTSNQPQHF

J gene: TRBJ2-1
V gene: TRBV5-1
CDR3 length: 19
CDR3 protein: CASSSGLAGAPLSRNEQFF

J gene: TRBJ2-3
V gene: TRBV10-2
CDR3 length: 15
CDR3 protein: CASSRQRGSTDTQYF

J gene: TRBJ2-3
V gene: TRBV5-1
CDR3 length: 15
CDR3 protein: CASLTGEGPTDTQYF

J gene: TRBJ2-2
V gene: TRBV12-3/TRBV12-4
CDR3 length: 14
CDR3 protein: CASQERGATGELFF

J gene: TRBJ1-2
V gene: TRBV7-9
CDR3 length: 15
CDR3 protein: CASSLVVEGYYGYTF

J gene: TRBJ1-5
V gene: TRBV19
CDR3 length: 14
CDR3 protein: CASSIPTGAQPQHF